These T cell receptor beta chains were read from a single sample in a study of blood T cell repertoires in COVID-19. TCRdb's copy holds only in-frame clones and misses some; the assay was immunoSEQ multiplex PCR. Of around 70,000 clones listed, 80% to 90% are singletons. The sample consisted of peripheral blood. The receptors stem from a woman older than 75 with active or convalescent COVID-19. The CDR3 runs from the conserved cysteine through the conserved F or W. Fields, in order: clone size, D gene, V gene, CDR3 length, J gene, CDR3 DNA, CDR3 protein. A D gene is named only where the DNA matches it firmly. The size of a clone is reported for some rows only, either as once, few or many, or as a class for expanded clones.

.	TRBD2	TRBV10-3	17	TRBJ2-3	TGTGCCATCAGTGAGTTGCCGAGCGGGGGGGGAGTGGATACGCAGTATTTT	CAISELPSGGGVDTQYF
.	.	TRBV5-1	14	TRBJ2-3	TGCGCCAGCTCCTCCATCAGACTTGCAGATACGCAGTATTTT	CASSSIRLADTQYF
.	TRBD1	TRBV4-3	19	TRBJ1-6	TGCGCCAGCAGCCAAAGAAGTATATCTGGAGCAGGGGGAAATTCACCCCTCCACTTT	CASSQRSISGAGGNSPLHF
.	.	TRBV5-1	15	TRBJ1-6	TGCGCCAGCAGCTTGGCCTTCAGGCGATATTCACCCCTCCACTTT	CASSLAFRRYSPLHF
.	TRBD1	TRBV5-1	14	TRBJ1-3	TGCGCCAGCAGCCCGACAGGGATTGGAAACACCATATATTTT	CASSPTGIGNTIYF
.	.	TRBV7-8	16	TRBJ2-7	TGTGCCAGCCGACTCCCCGGGGGAATTAGCTCCTACGAGCAGTACTTC	CASRLPGGISSYEQYF
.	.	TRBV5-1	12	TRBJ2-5	TGCGCCAGCAGCTTGGACGGTGAGACCCAGTACTTC	CASSLDGETQYF
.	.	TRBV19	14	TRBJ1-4	TGTGCCAGTAGTCCCACAGGGATTGAGGCCGCACTGTTTTTT	CASSPTGIEAALFF
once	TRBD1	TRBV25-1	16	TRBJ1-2	TGTGCCAGCAGTGAACCTGGGACGGAGGGGGCCTATGGCTACACCTTC	CASSEPGTEGAYGYTF
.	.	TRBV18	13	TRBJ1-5	TGTGCCAGCTCAACAACCTTGAATCAGCCCCAGCATTTT	CASSTTLNQPQHF
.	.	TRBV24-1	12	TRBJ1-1	TGTGCCACCATAGGAGGGAACACTGAAGCTTTCTTT	CATIGGNTEAFF
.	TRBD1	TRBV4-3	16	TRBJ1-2	TGCGCCAGCAGCCAAGATCTCCGGGACAGAATGGTTGGCTACACCTTC	CASSQDLRDRMVGYTF
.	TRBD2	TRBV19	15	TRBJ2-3	TGTGCCAGTAGTGATCGACTAGCGGCCACAGATACGCAGTATTTT	CASSDRLAATDTQYF
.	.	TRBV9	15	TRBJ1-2	TGTGCCAGCAGCTCCCATTTGGGGGAGGCGTTAGGCTACACCTTC	CASSSHLGEALGYTF
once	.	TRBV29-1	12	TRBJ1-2	TGCAGCGTGGGCCCTACGTACTATGGCTACACCTTC	CSVGPTYYGYTF
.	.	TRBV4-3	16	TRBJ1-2	TGCGCCAGCAGCCAAGATAGGACCGGACACGGCTATGGCTACACCTTC	CASSQDRTGHGYGYTF
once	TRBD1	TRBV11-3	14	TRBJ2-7	TGTGCCAGCACCACCGGGACAGGGGTCGACGAGCAGTACTTC	CASTTGTGVDEQYF
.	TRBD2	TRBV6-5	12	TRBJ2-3	TGTGCCAGCATGGGGCGGGGGATTCCGCAGTATTTT	CASMGRGIPQYF
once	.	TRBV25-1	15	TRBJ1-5	TGTGCCAGCAGTGAATATGGGGCGGGAAATCAGCCCCAGCATTTT	CASSEYGAGNQPQHF
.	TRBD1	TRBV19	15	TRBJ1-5	TGTGCCAGTAGTCCTTTGTTCGGACAGGGACAGCCCCAGCATTTT	CASSPLFGQGQPQHF
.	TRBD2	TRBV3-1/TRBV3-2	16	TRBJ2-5	TGTGCCAGCAGCTCGTCGGGACTAGCGGGGGAAGAGACCCAGTACTTC	CASSSSGLAGEETQYF
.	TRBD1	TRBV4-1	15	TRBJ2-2	TGCGCCAGCAGCCAAGAGGGGCCAGGGGGCGGGGAGCTGTTTTTT	CASSQEGPGGGELFF
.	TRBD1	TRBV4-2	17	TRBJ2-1	TGTGCCAGCAGCCAAGAAGGAGGACAGGGCATAAGGGGAGAGCAGTTCTTC	CASSQEGGQGIRGEQFF
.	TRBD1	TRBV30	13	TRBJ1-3	TGTGCCTGGAACCTGGGACAGGGAAACACCATATATTTT	CAWNLGQGNTIYF
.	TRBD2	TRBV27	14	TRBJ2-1	TGTGCCAGCGGACGGGGGAGGGCCTACAATGAGCAGTTCTTC	CASGRGRAYNEQFF
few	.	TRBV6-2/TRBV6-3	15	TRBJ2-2	TGTGCCAGCAGCCCGGGGCGAGGGAACACCGGGGAGCTGTTTTTT	CASSPGRGNTGELFF
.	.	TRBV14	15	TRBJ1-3	TGTGCCAGCAGCACTAATCGGCACGGTGGAAACACCATATATTTT	CASSTNRHGGNTIYF